These 3 T cell receptor beta chains originate from one sample sequenced in a study of OX40 agonist ivuxolimab in advanced cancers. Clones were sequenced by immunoSEQ multiplex PCR, and TCRdb holds only the in-frame ones, with some missing. In the table there are 77,000 or so clones, roughly 90% of which are singletons. Source: CD4+ or CD8+ T cells sorted from blood, taken in a trial of the OX40 agonist ivuxolimab. Source of these receptors: an adult with an advanced solid tumor such as melanoma, head and neck, liver or kidney cancer.

A remark on this clone: Lacking the conserved final phenylalanine or tryptophan, this CDR3 likely reflects a read error. Because the CDR3's place on the DNA is in doubt, the DNA is left out and the CDR3 is given as listed by TCRdb. The chain joins TRBV28 to TRBJ2-3; the D call TRBD2 from the table was never checked on the DNA. The germline gives CDR1 MDHEN, CDR2 SYDVKM. The CDR3 is 12 residues long, ends included. CDR3 in amino acids: CASSNPGLAGVV.

The V call is TRBV30, the J call TRBJ2-6; 7 nucleotides agree with TRBD1. CDR1 is GTSNPN and CDR2 is SVGIG in the germline V gene (reference sequence). This CDR3 region has 15 residues. After removal of 3 bases from V and 2 bases from J, the junction contained 4 bases not matched to a gene. CDR3 residues: CAWSAQGTGANVLTF. DNA of the CDR3: TGTGCCTGGAGCGCACAGGGGACTGGGGCCAACGTCCTGACTTTC. The variable domain in full, with the rest retrieved from reference TRBV30 and TRBJ2-6, is SQTIHQWPATLVQPVGSPLSLECTVEGTSNPNLYWYRQAAGRGLQLLFYSVGIGQISSEVPQNLSASRPQDRQFILSSKKLLLSDSGFYLCAWSAQGTGANVLTFGAGSRLTVL.

The chain employs TRBV28 and TRBJ1-2; D is perhaps TRBD1 (5 bases). The CDR3 loop spans 14 amino acids. Germline CDR1 and CDR2: MDHEN and SYDVKM. Trimming left V 3 bases short and J 2 bases short, with 10 bases between. DNA for the CDR3: TGTGCCAGCAGTTTCGGAGGGACGAACTATGGCTACACCTTC. It translates to CASSFGGTNYGYTF.